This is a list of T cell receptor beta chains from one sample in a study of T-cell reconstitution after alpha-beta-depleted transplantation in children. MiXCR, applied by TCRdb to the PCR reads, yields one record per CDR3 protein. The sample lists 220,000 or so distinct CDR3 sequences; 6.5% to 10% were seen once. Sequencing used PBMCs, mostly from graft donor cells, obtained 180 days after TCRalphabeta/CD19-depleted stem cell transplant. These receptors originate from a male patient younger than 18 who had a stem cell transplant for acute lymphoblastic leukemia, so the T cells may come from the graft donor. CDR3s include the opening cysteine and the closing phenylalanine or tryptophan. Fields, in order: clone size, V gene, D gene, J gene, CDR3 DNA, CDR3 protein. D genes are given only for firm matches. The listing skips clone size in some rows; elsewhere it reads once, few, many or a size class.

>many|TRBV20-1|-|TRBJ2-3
TGCAGTGCTGAGCTCGGCGATACGCAGTATTTT
CSAELGDTQYF
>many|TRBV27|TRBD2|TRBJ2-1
TGTGCCAGCAGAGGACAGGGGGGTACTAGCGGGAGGGCTGAGCAGTTCTTC
CASRGQGGTSGRAEQFF
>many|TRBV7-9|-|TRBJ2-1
TGTGCCAGCAGCTTATGGCAGAGCTCCTACAATGAGCAGTTCTTC
CASSLWQSSYNEQFF
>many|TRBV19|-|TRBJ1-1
TGTGCCAGTAGTATAGTGGCAGGGTTCGCTGAAGCTTTCTTT
CASSIVAGFAEAFF
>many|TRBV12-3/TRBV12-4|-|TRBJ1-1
TGTGCCAGCAGTTTATTGAGGACAAGCTTGAACACTGAAGCTTTCTTT
CASSLLRTSLNTEAFF
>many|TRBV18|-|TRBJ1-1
TGTGCCACGGCGCAGAACACTGAAGCTTTCTTT
CATAQNTEAFF
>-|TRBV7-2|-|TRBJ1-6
TGTGCCAGCAGCTTTAGCGGCAGTCGGAATTCACCCCTCCACTTT
CASSFSGSRNSPLHF
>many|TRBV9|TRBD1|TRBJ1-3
TGTGCCAGCAGCGCCCGACAGGGGGCGCTTCCAAACACCATATATTTT
CASSARQGALPNTIYF
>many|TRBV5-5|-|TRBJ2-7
TGTGCCAGCCTTATCGGGCCGTACGAGCAGTACTTC
CASLIGPYEQYF
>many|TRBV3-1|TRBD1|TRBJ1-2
TGTGCCAGCAGCCCCAACAGGGGGAGTAATGGCTACACCTTC
CASSPNRGSNGYTF
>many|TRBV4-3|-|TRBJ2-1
TGCGCCAGCAGCCAAGGGGGCCGGGGTAGCGGCGGTGCGAACTACAATGAGCAGTTCTTC
CASSQGGRGSGGANYNEQFF
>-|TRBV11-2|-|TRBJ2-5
TGTGCCAGCAGCTTACTGGGGGTTGAGACCCAGTACTTC
CASSLLGVETQYF
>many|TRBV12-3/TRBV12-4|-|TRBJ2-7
TGTGCCAGCAACCGGGGCTTCGCCTACGAGCAGTACTTC
CASNRGFAYEQYF
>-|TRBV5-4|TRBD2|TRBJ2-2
TGTGCCAGCAGCATATTGCTAGCGGGGGGGACCGGGGAGCTGTTTTTT
CASSILLAGGTGELFF
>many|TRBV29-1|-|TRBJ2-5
TGCAGCGTTGATGGGGCAGGAGCCCAAGAGACCCAGTACTTC
CSVDGAGAQETQYF
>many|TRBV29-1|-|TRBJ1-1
TGCAGCGCTGGGGAGGGGAGTGCAGCTTTCTTT
CSAGEGSAAFF
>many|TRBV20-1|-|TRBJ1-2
TGCAGTGCTACCACAGGGCCCCATTATGGCTACACCTTC
CSATTGPHYGYTF
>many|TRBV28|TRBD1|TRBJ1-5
TGTGCCAGCAGTAGGGACAGGCGAAATAGCAATCAGCCCCAGCATTTT
CASSRDRRNSNQPQHF
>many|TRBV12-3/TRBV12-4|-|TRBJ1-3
TGTGCCAGCAATGGAAACACCATATATTTT
CASNGNTIYF
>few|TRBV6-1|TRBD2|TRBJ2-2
TGTGCCAGCAGCCTAGGCGTGCGGGGGTCCCACACCGGGGAGCTGTTTTTT
CASSLGVRGSHTGELFF
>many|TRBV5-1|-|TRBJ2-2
TGCGCCAGCAGCCCAGTGCGGCCCACCGGGGAGCTGTTTTTT
CASSPVRPTGELFF
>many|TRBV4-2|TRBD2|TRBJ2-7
TGTGCCAGCAGCTCTAGCGGGGTCCAGTACTTC
CASSSSGVQYF
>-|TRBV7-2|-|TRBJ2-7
TGTGCCAGCAGTCTCGGGGAGGCCGGGCGCTACGAGCAGTACTTC
CASSLGEAGRYEQYF
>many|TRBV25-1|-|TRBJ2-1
TGTGCCAGCAGTGAAGGCGCGGGAACCCTCGGTGAGCAGTTCTTC
CASSEGAGTLGEQFF
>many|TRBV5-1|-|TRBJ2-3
TGCGCCAGCAGCTTGGTAGGGGAGGATACGCAGTATTTT
CASSLVGEDTQYF
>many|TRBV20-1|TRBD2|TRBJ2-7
TGCAGTGCTAGAGATCTACTAGCGGGATCCTACGAGCAGTACTTC
CSARDLLAGSYEQYF
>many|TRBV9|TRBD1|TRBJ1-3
TGTGCCAGCAGCGCGGACAGGGGGATGAAGGCTGGAAACACCATATATTTT
CASSADRGMKAGNTIYF
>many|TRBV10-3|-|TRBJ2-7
TGTGCCATCAGTGACAGGGTATCCTACGAGCAGTACTTC
CAISDRVSYEQYF
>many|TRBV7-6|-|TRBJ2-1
TGTGCCAGCAGCTTACCCGGGACACCTAACAATGAGCAGTTCTTC
CASSLPGTPNNEQFF
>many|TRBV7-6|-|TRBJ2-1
TGTGCCAGCAGCTTAGCAGGCTCTAGCTCCTACAATGAGCAGTTCTTC
CASSLAGSSSYNEQFF
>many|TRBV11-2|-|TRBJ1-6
TGTGCCAGCAGCCCGGGAAAGGGGGGGTTCTCCTATAATTCACCCCTCCACTTT
CASSPGKGGFSYNSPLHF
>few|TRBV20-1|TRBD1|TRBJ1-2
TGCAGTGCCCTGGGACAGGGGAGAATATATGGCTACACCTTC
CSALGQGRIYGYTF
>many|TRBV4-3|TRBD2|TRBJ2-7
TGCGCCAGCAGCCAAGAGCGGCGGGGGGGCCTCGAGCAGTACTTC
CASSQERRGGLEQYF
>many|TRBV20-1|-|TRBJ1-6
TGCAGTGCTAGGATGGGGAATTCACCCCTCCACTTT
CSARMGNSPLHF
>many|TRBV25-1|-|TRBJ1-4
TGTGCCAGCAGCCTACAAAGGAGGGATGAAAAACTGTTTTTT
CASSLQRRDEKLFF
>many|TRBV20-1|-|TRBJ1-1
TGCAGTGCTACGGGGCGGAACACTGAAGCTTTCTTT
CSATGRNTEAFF
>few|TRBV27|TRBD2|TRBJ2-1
TGTGCCAGCAGTTTATCGCAAGCGGGGGGGCTGAATGAGCAGTTCTTC
CASSLSQAGGLNEQFF
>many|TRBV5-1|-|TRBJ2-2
TGCGCCAGCAGCTCCCGACCCGGAACCGGGGAGCTGTTTTTT
CASSSRPGTGELFF
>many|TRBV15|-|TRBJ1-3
TGTGCCACCAGCAGAGAAATGGGGGAAGGAAACACCATATATTTT
CATSREMGEGNTIYF
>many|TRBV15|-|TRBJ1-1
TGTGCCACCGCATCACTCAGACATGGGGCAGGGGCCTATGAAGCTTTCTTT
CATASLRHGAGAYEAFF
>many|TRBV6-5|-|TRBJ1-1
TGTGCCAGCAGTTCTTTAGTGAGGGGCGACCCTGAAGCTTTCTTT
CASSSLVRGDPEAFF
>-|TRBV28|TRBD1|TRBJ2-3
TGTGCCAGCAGACCCCCGACAGGGGGAACAGATACGCAGTATTTT
CASRPPTGGTDTQYF
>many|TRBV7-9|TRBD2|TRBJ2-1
TGTGCCAGCAGTTCGATAGCGGGATCTGGGAATGAGCAGTTCTTC
CASSSIAGSGNEQFF
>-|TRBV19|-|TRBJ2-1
TGTGCCAGTAGTATATTGGGTCCGCTAAACGCCTCCTACAATGAGCAGTTCTTC
CASSILGPLNASYNEQFF
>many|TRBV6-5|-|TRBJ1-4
TGTGCCAGCAGATCGACAGCACGTAATGAAAAACTGTTTTTT
CASRSTARNEKLFF
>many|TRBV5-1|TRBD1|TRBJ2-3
TGCGCCAGCAGCTCCCTGACAGGGAGCGTTCGCACAGATACGCAGTATTTT
CASSSLTGSVRTDTQYF
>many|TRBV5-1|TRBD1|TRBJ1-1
TGCGCCAGCAGCTTCAGGACAGGTGGGAACACTGAAGCTTTCTTT
CASSFRTGGNTEAFF
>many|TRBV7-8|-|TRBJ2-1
TGTGCCAGCATGAGCCGGGTCCCAGGGCAAAATGAGCAGTTCTTC
CASMSRVPGQNEQFF
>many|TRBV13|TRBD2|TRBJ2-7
TGTGCCAGCAGCTTACCGGGACTAGAGGCCGAGCAGTACTTC
CASSLPGLEAEQYF
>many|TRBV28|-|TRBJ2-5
TGTGCCAGCAGTTTGGGGGGAGAGGAGACCCAGTACTTC
CASSLGGEETQYF